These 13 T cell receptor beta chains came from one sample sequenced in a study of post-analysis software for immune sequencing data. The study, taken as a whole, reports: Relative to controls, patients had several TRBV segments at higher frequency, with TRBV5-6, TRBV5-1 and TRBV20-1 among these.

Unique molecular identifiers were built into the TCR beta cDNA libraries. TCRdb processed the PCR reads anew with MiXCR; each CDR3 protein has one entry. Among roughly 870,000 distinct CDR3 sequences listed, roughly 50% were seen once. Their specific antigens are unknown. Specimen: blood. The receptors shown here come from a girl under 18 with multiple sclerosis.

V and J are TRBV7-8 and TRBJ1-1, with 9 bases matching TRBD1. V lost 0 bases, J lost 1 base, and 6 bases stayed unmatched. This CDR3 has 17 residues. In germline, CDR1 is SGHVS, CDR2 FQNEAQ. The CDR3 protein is CASSLALGQGTNTEAFF. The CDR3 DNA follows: TGTGCCAGCAGCTTAGCGCTGGGACAGGGAACGAACACTGAAGCTTTCTTT.

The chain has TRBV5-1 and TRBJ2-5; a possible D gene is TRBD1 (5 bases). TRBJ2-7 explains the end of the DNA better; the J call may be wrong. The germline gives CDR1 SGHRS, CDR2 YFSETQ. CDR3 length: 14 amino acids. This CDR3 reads CASSLSPGIYEQYF. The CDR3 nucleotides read TGCGCCAGCAGCTTGTCTCCAGGGATCTACGAGCAGTACTTC.

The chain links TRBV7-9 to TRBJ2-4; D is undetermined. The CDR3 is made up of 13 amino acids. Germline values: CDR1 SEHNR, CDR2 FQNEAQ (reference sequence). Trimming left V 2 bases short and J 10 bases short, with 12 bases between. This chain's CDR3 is CASSLFPNWIQYF. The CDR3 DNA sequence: TGTGCCAGCAGCTTATTCCCCAACTGGATTCAGTACTTC.

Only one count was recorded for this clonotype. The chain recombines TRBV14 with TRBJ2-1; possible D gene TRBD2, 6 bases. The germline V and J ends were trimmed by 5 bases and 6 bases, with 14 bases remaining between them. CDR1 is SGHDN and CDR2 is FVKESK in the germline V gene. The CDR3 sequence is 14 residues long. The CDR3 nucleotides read TGTGCCAGCAGCTACGGACTACTTCGCAATGAGCAGTTCTTC. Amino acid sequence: CASSYGLLRNEQFF. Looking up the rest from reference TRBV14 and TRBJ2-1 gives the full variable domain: EAGVTQFPSHSVIEKGQTVTLRCDPISGHDNLYWYRRVMGKEIKFLLHFVKESKQDESGMPNNRFLAERTGGTYSTLKVQPAELEDSGVYFCASSYGLLRNEQFFGPGTRLTVL.

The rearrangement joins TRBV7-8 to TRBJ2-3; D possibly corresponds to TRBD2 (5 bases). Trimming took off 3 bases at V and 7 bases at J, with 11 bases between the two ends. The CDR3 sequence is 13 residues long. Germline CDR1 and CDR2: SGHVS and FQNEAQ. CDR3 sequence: CASSLTGVHTQYF. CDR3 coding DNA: TGTGCCAGCAGCTTGACCGGGGTCCATACGCAGTATTTT.

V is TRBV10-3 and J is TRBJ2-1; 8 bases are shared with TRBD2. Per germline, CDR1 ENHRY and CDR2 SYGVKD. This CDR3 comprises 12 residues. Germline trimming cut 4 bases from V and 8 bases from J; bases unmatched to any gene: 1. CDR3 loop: CAISGTSYEQFF. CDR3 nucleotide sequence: TGTGCCATCAGTGGGACTAGCTATGAGCAGTTCTTC.

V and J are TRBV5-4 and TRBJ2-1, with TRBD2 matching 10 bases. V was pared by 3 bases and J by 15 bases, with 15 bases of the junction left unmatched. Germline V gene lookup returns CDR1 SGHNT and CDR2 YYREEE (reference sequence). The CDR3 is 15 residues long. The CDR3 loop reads CASSSPGTSGEFWFF. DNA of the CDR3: TGTGCCAGCAGCTCTCCCGGCACTAGCGGGGAGTTTTGGTTCTTC.

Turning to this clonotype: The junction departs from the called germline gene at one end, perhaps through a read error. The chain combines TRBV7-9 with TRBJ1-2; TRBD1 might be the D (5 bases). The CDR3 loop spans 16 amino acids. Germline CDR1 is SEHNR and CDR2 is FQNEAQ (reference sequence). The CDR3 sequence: CARSLGIGTGAPGYTF. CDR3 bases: TGTGCCCGCAGCTTAGGGATCGGCACAGGAGCTCCTGGCTACACCTTC.

Written as DNA, the CDR3 is TGTGCCAGCAGCCAGGACTCTCCGGGCCCAGAGACCCAGTACTTC. Translation: CASSQDSPGPETQYF. The V call is TRBV11-2, the J call TRBJ2-7; maybe TRBD2 (5 bases). The J call may be mistaken, given a closer DNA end match to TRBJ2-5. The CDR3 covers 15 residues. The germline V gene encodes CDR1 SGHAT and CDR2 FQNNGV.

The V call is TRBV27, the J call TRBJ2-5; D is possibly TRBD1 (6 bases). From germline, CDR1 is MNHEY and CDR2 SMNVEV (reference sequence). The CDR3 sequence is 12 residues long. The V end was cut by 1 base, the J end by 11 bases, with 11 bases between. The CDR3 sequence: CASSLLQGKQYF. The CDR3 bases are TGTGCCAGCAGTTTATTACAGGGAAAGCAGTACTTC.

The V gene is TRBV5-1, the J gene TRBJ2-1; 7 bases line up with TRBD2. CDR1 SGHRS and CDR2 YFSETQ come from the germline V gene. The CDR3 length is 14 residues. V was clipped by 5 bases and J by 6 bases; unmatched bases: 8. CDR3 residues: CASREGLVRNEQFF. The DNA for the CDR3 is TGCGCCAGCAGGGAAGGACTAGTCCGCAATGAGCAGTTCTTC.

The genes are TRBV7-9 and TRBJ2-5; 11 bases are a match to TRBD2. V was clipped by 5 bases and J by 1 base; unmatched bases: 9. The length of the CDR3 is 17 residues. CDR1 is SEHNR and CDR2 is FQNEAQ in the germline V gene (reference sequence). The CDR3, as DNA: TGTGCCAGCAGCCCCCGGGTAGCGGGAGGGCCCCAAGAGACCCAGTACTTC. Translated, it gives CASSPRVAGGPQETQYF. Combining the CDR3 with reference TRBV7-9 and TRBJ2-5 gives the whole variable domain DTGVSQNPRHKITKRGQNVTFRCDPISEHNRLYWYRQTLGQGPEFLTYFQNEAQLEKSRLLSDRFSAERPKGSFSTLEIQRTEQGDSAMYLCASSPRVAGGPQETQYFGPGTRLLVL.

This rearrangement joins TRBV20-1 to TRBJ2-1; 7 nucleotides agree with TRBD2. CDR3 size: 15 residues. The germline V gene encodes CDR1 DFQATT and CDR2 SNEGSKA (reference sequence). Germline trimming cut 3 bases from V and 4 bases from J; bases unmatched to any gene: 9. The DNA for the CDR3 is TGCAGTGCTAGCCCAACCACGGGGGGTTACAATGAGCAGTTCTTC. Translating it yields CSASPTTGGYNEQFF.